This passage covers 22 T cell receptor beta chains from one sample sequenced in a study of T cells in Graves' hyperthyroidism and ophthalmopathy. RNA transcripts served as the template for amplifying TCR beta CDR3 regions. Using the HTBI primer set, a first-round RT-PCR was run on the TCR CDR3. MiXCR, run by TCRdb on the multiplex PCR reads, gives a single entry per CDR3 protein. Among approximately 480,000 distinct CDR3 sequences listed, about 20% were seen once. The sequencing sample was made of blood. The source of these receptors is a young man with Graves' hyperthyroidism.

J is TRBJ2-4 and V is TRBV12-3 or TRBV12-4; 7 bases agree with TRBD2. The CDR3 sequence is 14 residues long. J gave up 0 bases and V 8 bases, and 4 bases lay outside the gene matches. The CDR3 spells CASGGGLAKNIQYF. The CDR3 DNA follows: TGTGCCAGCGGGGGGGGGTTAGCCAAAAACATTCAGTACTTC.

The rearrangement joins TRBV28 to TRBJ2-2; the D is unclear. The CDR3 runs 13 residues. V was trimmed by 3 bases and J by 6 bases, leaving 8 bases between them. Germline-derived CDR1 and CDR2 are MDHEN and SYDVKM. CDR3 nucleotides: TGTGCCAGCAGTTTTAGACTCTCCGGGGAGCTGTTTTTT. Translating it yields CASSFRLSGELFF.

This clonotype was counted ten times or more. The V and J genes are TRBV6-5 and TRBJ2-7; D remains ambiguous. Germline assignment: CDR1 MNHEY and CDR2 SVGAGI. The CDR3 has 14 amino acids. With 0 bases removed from V and 10 bases from J, the gap between germline ends came to 16 bases. The CDR3 region is CASSYSRQPSEQYF. CDR3 bases: TGTGCCAGCAGTTACTCCCGGCAGCCCTCGGAACAGTACTTC.

This clonotype was counted a few times. Since a much larger clone is just one base distant, this may be a read error. The rearrangement joins TRBV2 to TRBJ1-5; possibly TRBD1 for D (6 bases). The CDR3 contains 12 residues. Germline assignment: CDR1 SNHLY and CDR2 FYNNEI. Trimming pared 5 bases from V and 6 bases from J, leaving 8 bases between. The DNA of the CDR3 is TGTGCCAGCAGTTGGGGGCCTCAGCCCCAGCATTTT. Protein: CASSWGPQPQHF.

V and J are TRBV27 and TRBJ2-7, with 7 bases fitting TRBD1. The CDR3 has 21 residues. Per germline, CDR1 MNHEY and CDR2 SMNVEV (reference sequence). J was trimmed by 2 bases and V by 1 base; bases with no gene match: 23. The CDR3 reads CASSLWTPTGRLFKTPYEQYF. The CDR3 nucleotides are TGTGCCAGCAGTTTATGGACCCCGACAGGGAGACTTTTTAAAACTCCCTACGAGCAGTACTTC.

Ten or more counts support this clonotype. This chain links TRBV28 with TRBJ2-5, with 8 bases lining up with TRBD1. The trim removed 2 bases at V and 4 bases at J, leaving 6 bases unmatched. Germline CDR1 reads MDHEN; CDR2 reads SYDVKM. The CDR3 extends over 15 amino acids. This chain's CDR3 is CASSLGQGALETQYF. CDR3 sequence (DNA): TGTGCCAGCAGTTTAGGGCAGGGGGCTCTAGAGACCCAGTACTTC.

This clonotype was recorded at least ten times. The gene calls are TRBV7-8 and TRBJ1-5, with D tentatively TRBD1 (5 bases). The V gene's germline CDR1 is SGHVS and CDR2 FQNEAQ. The V end was cut by 4 bases, the J end by 7 bases, with 20 bases between. This CDR3 has 16 residues. CDR3 sequence reads: CASSSGTSPTWQPQHF. The CDR3 nucleotides read TGTGCCAGCAGCTCTGGGACCTCTCCCACATGGCAGCCCCAGCATTTT.

This clonotype was counted a few times. This may be a read error: a much more frequent sequence differs by one nucleotide. The gene calls are TRBV30 and TRBJ1-1, with D hard to call. The CDR3 is 12 residues long. Trimming took off 4 bases at V and 1 base at J, with 7 bases between the two ends. The germline gives CDR1 GTSNPN, CDR2 SVGIG (reference sequence). CDR3 residues: CAWIHGNTEAFF. The CDR3 nucleotides are TGTGCCTGGATTCATGGGAACACTGAAGCTTTCTTT. Complete variable domain (other parts from reference TRBV30 and TRBJ1-1): SQTIHQWPATLVQPVGSPLSLECTVEGTSNPNLYWYRQAAGRGLQLLFYSVGIGQISSEVPQNLSASRPQDRQFILSSKKLLLSDSGFYLCAWIHGNTEAFFGQGTRLTVV.

The rearrangement links TRBV18 to TRBJ2-5; tentatively, D is TRBD1 (5 bases). The CDR3 contains 14 residues. V was shortened by 3 bases and J by 3 bases, with 11 bases between the two germline ends. Germline loops: CDR1 KGHSH, CDR2 LQKENI. The CDR3 DNA is TGTGCCAGCTCACCCTCGGCCAGGGAAGAGACCCAGTACTTC. Protein product: CASSPSAREETQYF.

This clonotype was observed many times. CDR3 in amino acids: CASSQLDRDYGYTF. DNA of the CDR3: TGTGCCAGCAGCCAGCTGGACCGCGACTATGGCTACACCTTC. The V gene is TRBV28, the J gene TRBJ1-2, with D hard to call. Germline assignment: CDR1 MDHEN and CDR2 SYDVKM. CDR3 length: 14 amino acids. Trimming pared 6 bases from V and 3 bases from J, leaving 14 bases between.

The chain has TRBV19 and TRBJ2-5; 8 bases line up with TRBD1. CDR1 LNHDA and CDR2 SQIVND come from the germline V gene (reference sequence). J gave up 4 bases and V 1 base, and 5 bases lay outside the gene matches. This CDR3 region has 15 residues. The CDR3 DNA reads as TGTGCCAGTAGTATAGGACAGGGGATTAGAGAGACCCAGTACTTC. It is translated as CASSIGQGIRETQYF.

The rearrangement links TRBV15 to TRBJ1-1, with D unclear. Between the trimmed V and J ends, which lost 8 bases and 3 bases, there was a span of 13 bases. CDR1 and CDR2 from the germline V gene are LNHNV and YYDKDF (reference sequence). The CDR3 contains 13 residues. Here the CDR3 reads CATVSEGYTEAFF. CDR3 bases: TGTGCCACCGTTTCGGAGGGATACACTGAAGCTTTCTTT.

The rearrangement joins TRBV2 to TRBJ2-2, with D possibly called TRBD1 or TRBD2 (6 bases each). The CDR3 runs to 15 residues. The germline V and J ends were trimmed by 1 base and 4 bases, with 10 bases remaining between them. Germline CDR1 and CDR2: SNHLY and FYNNEI. The CDR3 protein is CASSEGGAVTGELFF. In nucleotides, the CDR3 is TGTGCCAGCAGTGAAGGGGGGGCCGTCACCGGGGAGCTGTTTTTT.

The chain links TRBV11-2 to TRBJ1-5; TRBD1 agrees at 8 bases. The J segment lost 4 bases and the V segment lost 0 bases, leaving 17 bases of the junction unmatched. Germline V gives CDR1 SGHAT, CDR2 FQNNGV. The CDR3 is 20 residues long. The CDR3 loop is CASSLDLTQGAIVSNQPQHF. The CDR3 DNA is TGTGCCAGCAGCTTAGACCTCACCCAGGGGGCGATCGTTTCGAATCAGCCCCAGCATTTT.

This clonotype has more than one count but fewer than ten. The rearrangement links TRBV6-1 to TRBJ1-6; D gene ambiguous. The CDR3 is 13 amino acids. The V and J ends lost 8 bases and 6 bases respectively, with 11 bases between them. CDR1 is MNHNS and CDR2 is SASEGT in the germline V gene. CDR3 DNA sequence: TGTGCCAGCCGCGGAAATTCTAATTCACCCCTCCACTTT. Its protein is CASRGNSNSPLHF.

This clonotype was observed at least ten times. The rearrangement uses TRBV12-3 or TRBV12-4 and TRBJ1-2; D unclear. Trimming took 1 base from V and 0 from J, leaving 6 bases between them. The CDR3 totals 14 residues. In DNA, the CDR3 is TGTGCCAGCAGTTTAGGGGCTACTAACTATGGCTACACCTTC. Protein: CASSLGATNYGYTF.

This clonotype has ten or more counts. This CDR3 is CASSLGQTGQYF. The CDR3 nucleotides read TGTGCCAGCAGTTTAGGGCAGACAGGGCAGTACTTC. The chain recombines TRBV12-3 or TRBV12-4 with TRBJ2-7, with D maybe TRBD1 (6 bases). Trimming removed 1 base at V and 9 bases at J, with 10 bases between. The CDR3 contains 12 residues.

This clonotype was seen at least ten times. This chain links TRBV24-1 with TRBJ2-2; D possibly corresponds to TRBD1 (5 bases). CDR3 length: 16 residues. V was clipped by 4 bases and J by 2 bases, with 13 bases between them. Germline V gene data show CDR1 as KGHDR and CDR2 as SFDVKD. The CDR3 loop reads CATSDLKGYNTGELFF. The CDR3 bases are TGTGCCACCAGTGACTTAAAGGGGTACAACACCGGGGAGCTGTTTTTT.

There are many counts of this clonotype. The chain uses TRBV9 and TRBJ2-7, with D unresolved. The CDR3 has 14 amino acids. Germline V gene data show CDR1 as SGDLS and CDR2 as YYNGEE. The germline V and J ends were trimmed by 0 bases and 2 bases, with 9 bases remaining between them. The CDR3 nucleotides read TGTGCCAGCAGCGTAGGGTTAGGGACCTACGAGCAGTACTTC. It yields the protein CASSVGLGTYEQYF.

This clonotype occurred many times. The chain uses TRBV27 and TRBJ1-1; D is perhaps TRBD1 (5 bases). This CDR3 region has 15 residues. V lost 6 bases to trimming and J lost 0 bases, with 14 bases between them. Germline V CDR1 and CDR2: MNHEY, SMNVEV (reference sequence). The CDR3 DNA follows: TGTGCCAGCAGGACCCTGACAGACATGAACACTGAAGCTTTCTTT. Its translation: CASRTLTDMNTEAFF.

The sample holds many counts of this clonotype. The gene calls are TRBV28 and TRBJ2-7, with TRBD1 as a possible D gene (6 bases). CDR1 is MDHEN and CDR2 is SYDVKM in the germline V gene. The V gene lost 3 bases and the J gene lost 2 bases, with 14 bases spanning the gap. This CDR3 has 15 residues. The CDR3 DNA sequence: TGTGCCAGCAGTTTGTCCACAGGGCAAACCTACGAGCAGTACTTC. It yields the protein CASSLSTGQTYEQYF. The full variable domain, with the rest looked up from reference TRBV28 and TRBJ2-7, is DVKVTQSSRYLVKRTGEKVFLECVQDMDHENMFWYRQDPGLGLRLIYFSYDVKMKEKGDIPEGYSVSREKKERFSLILESASTNQTSMYLCASSLSTGQTYEQYFGPGTRLTVT.

This chain joins TRBV12-3 or TRBV12-4 and TRBJ2-7; TRBD2 is a possible D gene (7 bases). The CDR3 covers 14 residues. V lost 5 bases, J lost 4 bases, and 15 bases lay in between. This chain's CDR3 is CASSPIGGRYEQYF. The CDR3 DNA follows: TGTGCCAGCAGTCCGATCGGGGGGCGATACGAGCAGTACTTC.